A single sample is the source of the 4 T cell receptor beta chains below, sequenced in a study of T-cell reconstitution after alpha-beta-depleted transplantation in children. A library of TCRbeta sequences, prepared with unique molecular identifiers, was generated. In TCRdb, the PCR reads were re-called with MiXCR into one record per CDR3 protein. The sample lists about 130,000 distinct CDR3 sequences, 8% to 10% occurring once. The specimen was PBMCs, mostly from graft donor cells, collected 180 days after TCRalphabeta/CD19-depleted stem cell transplant. The receptors shown here come from a girl under three years old who had a stem cell transplant for combined immunodeficiency, so the T cells may come from the graft donor.

In its sample, this clonotype was seen a few times. This sequence joins TRBV29-1 and TRBJ2-3, with a possible D match to TRBD1 (6 bases). Germline CDR1 and CDR2: SQVTM and ANQGSEA. V was cut by 1 base and J by 6 bases, with 11 bases left in between. The CDR3 sequence is 13 residues long. Written as DNA, the CDR3 is TGCAGCGTTGAAGTTGCGACAGGCGATACGCAGTATTTT. This codes for CSVEVATGDTQYF.

This chain links TRBV18 with TRBJ1-2; D is unclear. The CDR3 has 13 amino acids. Germline CDR1 and CDR2: KGHSH and LQKENI. With 3 bases removed from V and 2 bases from J, the gap between germline ends came to 7 bases. CDR3 nucleotides: TGTGCCAGCTCACCGGTGGAGAACTATGGCTACACCTTC. Residues: CASSPVENYGYTF.

This clonotype has only a few counts. The rearrangement uses TRBV6-1 and TRBJ2-7; 10 bases line up with TRBD1. Germline V gives CDR1 MNHNS, CDR2 SASEGT. The CDR3 runs 15 residues. Trimming removed 4 bases from V and 3 bases from J; junction bases left unmatched: 6. The CDR3 nucleotides read TGTGCCAGCAGTGGGGGGACAGGGGAAGGCTACGAGCAGTACTTC. Protein: CASSGGTGEGYEQYF.

There are many counts of this clonotype. The V call is TRBV19, the J call TRBJ1-2; tentatively, D is TRBD1 (5 bases). Germline V gene data show CDR1 as LNHDA and CDR2 as SQIVND (reference sequence). This CDR3 has 13 residues. Trimming took off 7 bases at V and 5 bases at J, with 14 bases between the two ends. The CDR3 DNA follows: TGTGCCAGTAAAGAGGGGCCCGGTTATGGCTACACCTTC. Protein: CASKEGPGYGYTF.